The 29 T cell receptor beta chains reported below all come from one sample, sequenced in a study of T cells after yellow fever vaccination. TCRdb re-analysed the 5' RACE reads in MiXCR, keeping a single row per CDR3 protein. The sample lists fewer than 500,000 distinct CDR3 sequences, over 15% occurring once. The material sequenced was PBMCs, taken before the yellow fever booster vaccination. The receptor set was obtained from a man between 18 and 29 years old who received the YFV17D yellow fever vaccine.

CDR3 region: CASSYGGALGTDTQYF. The CDR3 bases are TGTGCCAGCAGTTACGGTGGGGCTCTTGGCACAGATACGCAGTATTTT. This sequence joins TRBV6-6 and TRBJ2-3; possible D gene TRBD1, 5 bases. With 2 bases removed from V and 1 base from J, the gap between germline ends came to 13 bases. There are 16 residues in the CDR3. Germline lookup yields CDR1 MNHNY and CDR2 SVGAGI (reference sequence).

This CDR3 is CAISVQGRNTEAFF. The CDR3 DNA sequence: TGTGCCATCAGTGTTCAGGGCCGGAACACTGAAGCTTTCTTT. The rearrangement links TRBV10-3 to TRBJ1-1; maybe TRBD1 (5 bases). The V and J ends lost 4 bases and 1 base respectively, with 10 bases between them. Germline-derived CDR1 and CDR2 are ENHRY and SYGVKD. This CDR3 contains 14 residues.

This clonotype was detected many times. V usage is TRBV10-3 and J usage is TRBJ2-2, with D possibly matching TRBD2 (6 bases). CDR1 is ENHRY and CDR2 is SYGVKD in the germline V gene. Trimming removed 6 bases at V and 4 bases at J, with 18 bases between. CDR3 length: 16 amino acids. The CDR3 DNA sequence: TGTGCCATCAGCCCCTCAGTCGTGGGAGGCACCGGGGAGCTGTTTTTT. Translating it yields CAISPSVVGGTGELFF.

This clonotype showed up many times. The chain joins TRBV5-1 to TRBJ2-7, with 8 bases aligning to TRBD1. The junction had 2 bases not matched to a gene; V was cut back by 0 bases and J by 6 bases. Germline V lookup: CDR1 SGHRS, CDR2 YFSETQ. This CDR3 is built from 13 residues. This CDR3 reads CASSLGQGLEQYF. The CDR3 bases are TGCGCCAGCAGCTTGGGACAGGGGCTCGAGCAGTACTTC.

The V gene is TRBV6-6, the J gene TRBJ2-7; a possible D gene is TRBD1 (6 bases). Trimming took off 7 bases at V and 0 bases at J, with 16 bases between the two ends. Per the germline V gene, CDR1 is MNHNY and CDR2 is SVGAGI (reference sequence). This CDR3 has 15 residues. The CDR3 nucleotides are TGTGCCAGCACCCGCGATGGACAGAGCTCCTACGAGCAGTACGTC. It encodes CASTRDGQSSYEQYV.

The table lists this clonotype with a few counts. The gene calls are TRBV18 and TRBJ1-4, with 7 bases matching TRBD1. V lost 4 bases to trimming and J lost 4 bases; unmatched junction nucleotides: 15. There are 18 residues in the CDR3. CDR1 is KGHSH, CDR2 LQKENI, per germline. The chain's CDR3 is CASSQSWTGSSGNEKLFF. The CDR3 DNA reads TGTGCCAGCTCACAGTCTTGGACAGGTTCGTCGGGTAATGAAAAACTGTTTTTT.

This clonotype was counted between two and nine times. The rearrangement links TRBV20-1 to TRBJ2-5; D not certain. V lost 1 base and J 5 bases, leaving 8 bases between the germline ends. There are 12 residues in the CDR3. Per the germline V gene, CDR1 is DFQATT and CDR2 is SNEGSKA (reference sequence). The CDR3 coding sequence is TGCAGTGCTAGAGTAGGTCCGGAGACCCAGTACTTC. Its protein is CSARVGPETQYF.

The chain carries TRBV24-1 and TRBJ1-4; 9 bases match TRBD1. The CDR3 is 15 residues long. Germline CDR1 and CDR2: KGHDR and SFDVKD. V gave up 4 bases and J gave up 7 bases; unmatched junction bases: 6. CDR3 amino acids: CATSDPGQGSEKLFF. CDR3 nucleotides: TGTGCCACCAGTGACCCTGGACAGGGGAGTGAAAAACTGTTTTTT.

This clonotype has a handful of counts. V gene TRBV4-1 combines with J gene TRBJ1-5; D is undetermined. This CDR3 has 15 residues. Trimming took off 0 bases at V and 3 bases at J, with 9 bases between the two ends. The germline gives CDR1 MGHRA, CDR2 YSYEKL. The CDR3 nucleotides read TGCGCCAGCAGCCAAGATCGACGGTTCAATCAGCCCCAGCATTTT. Its translation: CASSQDRRFNQPQHF.

The chain combines TRBV5-5 with TRBJ2-4, with TRBD1 as a possible D gene (6 bases). In germline, CDR1 is SGHKS, CDR2 YYEKEE (reference sequence). Deletions cut 4 bases from V and 5 bases from J, with 19 bases between. This CDR3 region has 16 residues. For the CDR3, the DNA is TGTGCCAGCAGCACTTCCGGGACAAAGGGCGAAAACATTCAGTACTTC. Its translation is CASSTSGTKGENIQYF.

A note on this clonotype: The junction and the germline gene differ at one end; a read error may be behind it. This sequence joins TRBV12-3 or TRBV12-4 and TRBJ1-5, with TRBD1 identical over 8 bases. The CDR3 contains 14 residues. CDR3 in amino acids: CASSSQGGGQPQNF. As DNA, the CDR3 is TGTGCCAGCAGCTCACAGGGGGGAGGACAGCCCCAGAATTTT.

The V gene is TRBV4-3, the J gene TRBJ2-2; D gene unclear. Deletions cut 0 bases from V and 2 bases from J, with 10 bases between. Germline V gene data show CDR1 as LGHNA and CDR2 as YSLEER. The CDR3 extends over 16 amino acids. Written as DNA, the CDR3 is TGCGCCAGCAGCCAAGATATGACTCCTAACACCGGGGAGCTGTTTTTT. Amino acids: CASSQDMTPNTGELFF.

This clonotype was seen at least ten times. This chain connects TRBV4-1 to TRBJ2-3, with TRBD2 matching 9 bases. The germline CDR1 and CDR2 sequences are MGHRA and YSYEKL. The CDR3 sequence is 15 residues long. Trimming removed 0 bases from V and 4 bases from J; junction bases left unmatched: 2. CDR3 sequence reads: CASSQDRGGADTQYF. CDR3 DNA: TGCGCCAGCAGCCAAGATCGCGGGGGGGCAGATACGCAGTATTTT.

J is TRBJ1-6 and V is TRBV6-5; 8 bases fit TRBD1. Germline V gene data show CDR1 as MNHEY and CDR2 as SVGAGI. The junction had 8 bases not matched to a gene; V was cut back by 2 bases and J by 5 bases. The CDR3 totals 17 residues. This CDR3 is CASSYQTQGAHNSPLHF. DNA for the CDR3: TGTGCCAGCAGTTACCAGACCCAGGGGGCCCATAATTCACCCCTCCACTTT.

Only a few counts were recorded for this clonotype. The chain carries TRBV9 and TRBJ2-2, with TRBD1 matching 9 bases. CDR1 is SGDLS, CDR2 YYNGEE, per germline. V shed 4 bases, J shed 4 bases, and the junction held 11 bases outside the gene matches. The CDR3 is 17 residues long. The CDR3 bases are TGTGCCAGCAGCCCCCGGAGGGGACAGGGAGGCACCGGGGAGCTGTTTTTT. Translated, it gives CASSPRRGQGGTGELFF.

The chain combines TRBV7-9 with TRBJ1-5; 7 bases align to TRBD1. Germline V gene sequence: CDR1 SEHNR, CDR2 FQNEAQ (reference sequence). This CDR3 comprises 14 residues. Trimming took 4 bases from V and 7 from J; bases not matched to a gene: 7. The CDR3 sequence: CASSSGGERQPQHF. The DNA of the CDR3 is TGTGCCAGCAGCTCAGGGGGGGAAAGGCAGCCCCAGCATTTT. Combining the CDR3 with reference TRBV7-9 and TRBJ1-5 gives the whole variable domain DTGVSQNPRHKITKRGQNVTFRCDPISEHNRLYWYRQTLGQGPEFLTYFQNEAQLEKSRLLSDRFSAERPKGSFSTLEIQRTEQGDSAMYLCASSSGGERQPQHFGDGTRLSIL.

The chain joins TRBV20-1 to TRBJ2-1; 10 nucleotides agree with TRBD2. V trimming: 3 bases; J trimming: 7 bases; junction bases outside the gene matches: 6. Per the germline V gene, CDR1 is DFQATT and CDR2 is SNEGSKA (reference sequence). CDR3 length equals 14 residues. The CDR3 coding sequence is TGCAGTGCTAGGTGGAGCGGGGGGGTGAATGAGCAGTTCTTC. This sequence encodes CSARWSGGVNEQFF.

This clonotype has a handful of counts. The chain carries TRBV5-4 and TRBJ2-3; 13 nucleotides match TRBD2. The CDR3 length is 15 residues. CDR1 SGHNT and CDR2 YYREEE come from the germline V gene (reference sequence). V shed 7 bases, J shed 5 bases, and the junction held 7 bases outside the gene matches. CDR3 protein: CASASRLAGGDTQYF. Written as DNA, the CDR3 is TGTGCCAGCGCAAGCCGACTAGCGGGGGGAGATACGCAGTATTTT.

In this sample, this clonotype turned up a few times. The chain uses TRBV7-8 and TRBJ2-3; D perhaps matches TRBD2 (6 bases). Germline CDR1 is SGHVS and CDR2 is FQNEAQ. Between the trimmed V and J ends, which lost 4 bases and 0 bases, there was a span of 14 bases. This CDR3 spans 16 amino acids. The CDR3 coding sequence is TGTGCCAGCAGCTCCCTGCGGGGTGCTAGCACAGATACGCAGTATTTT. Translation: CASSSLRGASTDTQYF. The variable domain in full, with the rest retrieved from reference TRBV7-8 and TRBJ2-3, is GAGVSQSPRYKVAKRGQDVALRCDPISGHVSLFWYQQALGQGPEFLTYFQNEAQLDKSGLPSDRFFAERPEGSVSTLKIQRTQQEDSAVYLCASSSLRGASTDTQYFGPGTRLTVL.

This clonotype has only a few counts. The rearrangement links TRBV6-1 to TRBJ2-5; D is perhaps TRBD2 (6 bases). Germline assignment: CDR1 MNHNS and CDR2 SASEGT. The germline V and J ends were trimmed by 6 bases and 4 bases, with 15 bases remaining between them. This CDR3 comprises 14 residues. The DNA for the CDR3 is TGTGCCAGCAGCGAAAGCGCCGGGGGAGAGACCCAGTACTTC. It translates to CASSESAGGETQYF.

A few counts support this clonotype. The chain carries TRBV11-3 and TRBJ2-1; D is ambiguous. V was pared by 5 bases and J by 9 bases, with 11 bases between. Germline loops: CDR1 SGHNT, CDR2 YENEEA. The CDR3 totals 12 residues. CDR3 in DNA: TGTGCCAGCAGCAGAACAGATCGTGAGCAGTTCTTC. Residues: CASSRTDREQFF.

This clonotype was seen only a few times. The V call is TRBV7-9, the J call TRBJ2-5; 7 bases fit TRBD2. Germline V gene sequence: CDR1 SEHNR, CDR2 FQNEAQ (reference sequence). J was trimmed by 5 bases and V by 1 base; bases with no gene match: 10. The CDR3 contains 16 residues. CDR3 residues: CASSLDPRGVMETQYF. The CDR3 DNA is TGTGCCAGCAGCTTAGACCCCCGGGGGGTGATGGAGACCCAGTACTTC.

This clonotype has at least ten counts. This chain links TRBV20-1 with TRBJ1-2, with a weak D call TRBD1 (6 bases). Trimming took off 5 bases at V and 4 bases at J, with 20 bases between the two ends. Germline loops: CDR1 DFQATT, CDR2 SNEGSKA (reference sequence). CDR3 length: 15 residues. CDR3 region: CSAQPQQGRSYGYTF. CDR3 bases: TGCAGTGCTCAGCCCCAGCAGGGGAGGTCCTATGGCTACACCTTC.

The chain links TRBV20-1 to TRBJ2-5; 8 bases agree with TRBD2. Germline V gene sequence: CDR1 DFQATT, CDR2 SNEGSKA (reference sequence). Unmatched junction bases numbered 7, after V lost 3 bases and J lost 1 base. The CDR3 runs 15 residues. The CDR3 spells CSARGVAGTQETQYF. Written as DNA, the CDR3 is TGCAGTGCTAGGGGGGTAGCGGGGACCCAAGAGACCCAGTACTTC.

This clonotype was counted between two and nine times. The rearrangement uses TRBV20-1 and TRBJ2-5; TRBD2 aligns across 8 bases. J was trimmed by 5 bases and V by 2 bases; bases with no gene match: 19. The CDR3 has 18 amino acids. Germline CDR1 reads DFQATT; CDR2 reads SNEGSKA (reference sequence). The CDR3 DNA sequence: TGCAGTGCTAGAACTCTCCCTTACGGGGGGGCCCGGGAGGAGACCCAGTACTTC. Translation: CSARTLPYGGAREETQYF.

The chain combines TRBV11-1 with TRBJ1-6, with D unresolved. The V and J ends lost 4 bases and 8 bases respectively, with 12 bases between them. The CDR3 runs 14 residues. Looked up from germline, CDR1 is SGHAT and CDR2 is FQDESV (reference sequence). CDR3 coding DNA: TGTGCCAGCAGCTCTAGACCCGGGCATTCACCCCTCCACTTT. The encoded protein is CASSSRPGHSPLHF.

The chain combines TRBV10-3 with TRBJ1-1; D is perhaps TRBD1 (6 bases). Germline V gene sequence: CDR1 ENHRY, CDR2 SYGVKD. V was clipped by 4 bases and J by 11 bases, with 26 bases between them. The CDR3 spans 16 residues. CDR3 in amino acids: CAISVTGAIGGGGAFF. The CDR3, as DNA: TGTGCCATCAGTGTTACGGGGGCGATTGGGGGTGGAGGCGCTTTCTTT.

V usage is TRBV20-1 and J usage is TRBJ2-7; perhaps TRBD1 as D (5 bases). The ends were cut back, 7 bases at V and 1 base at J, with 17 bases in the middle. The CDR3 extends over 14 amino acids. CDR1 and CDR2 (germline): DFQATT, SNEGSKA (reference sequence). The CDR3 bases are TGCAGTGTCATGAGATCTGACAGTTCCTACGAGCAGTACTTC. As protein: CSVMRSDSSYEQYF.

The chain has TRBV4-2 and TRBJ2-1; 12 bases line up with TRBD2. Germline V gene lookup returns CDR1 LGHNA and CDR2 YNFKEQ. V gave up 8 bases and J gave up 0 bases; unmatched junction bases: 11. The CDR3 runs 18 residues. The CDR3 here is CASRGASGGASSYNEQFF. The CDR3 bases are TGTGCCAGCCGCGGCGCTAGCGGGGGGGCGAGCTCCTACAATGAGCAGTTCTTC.